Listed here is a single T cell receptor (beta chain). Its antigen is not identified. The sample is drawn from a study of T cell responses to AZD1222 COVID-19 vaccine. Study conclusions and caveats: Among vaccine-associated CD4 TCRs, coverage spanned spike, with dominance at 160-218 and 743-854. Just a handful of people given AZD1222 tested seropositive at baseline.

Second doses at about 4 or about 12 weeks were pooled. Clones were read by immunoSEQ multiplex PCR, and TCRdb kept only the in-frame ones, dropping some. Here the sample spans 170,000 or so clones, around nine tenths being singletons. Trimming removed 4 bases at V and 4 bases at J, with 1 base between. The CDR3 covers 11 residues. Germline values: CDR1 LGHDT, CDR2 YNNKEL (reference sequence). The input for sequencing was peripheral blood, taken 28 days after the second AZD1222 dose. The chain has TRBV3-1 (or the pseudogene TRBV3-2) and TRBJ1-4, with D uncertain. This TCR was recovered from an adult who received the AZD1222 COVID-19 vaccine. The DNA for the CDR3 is TGTGCCAGCAGCCTTAATGAAAAACTGTTTTTT. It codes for CASSLNEKLFF.